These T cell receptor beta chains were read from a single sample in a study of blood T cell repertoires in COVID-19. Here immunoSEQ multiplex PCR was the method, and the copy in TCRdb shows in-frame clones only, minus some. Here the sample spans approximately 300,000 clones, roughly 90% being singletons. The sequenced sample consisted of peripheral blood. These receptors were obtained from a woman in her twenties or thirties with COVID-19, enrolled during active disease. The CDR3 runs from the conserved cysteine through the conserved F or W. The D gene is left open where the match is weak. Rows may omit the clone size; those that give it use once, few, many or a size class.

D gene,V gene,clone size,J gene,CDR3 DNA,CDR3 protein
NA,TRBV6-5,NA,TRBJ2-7,TGTGCCAGCAGTTACCTCGAGGGAACCTACGAGCAGTACTTC,CASSYLEGTYEQYF
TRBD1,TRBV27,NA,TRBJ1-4,TGTGCCAGCACCCAGACAGGGTGGGATGGTGAAAAACTGTTTTTT,CASTQTGWDGEKLFF
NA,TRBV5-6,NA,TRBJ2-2,TGTGCCAGCAGCTCCTGGGACTTTTACACCGGGGAGCTGTTTTTT,CASSSWDFYTGELFF
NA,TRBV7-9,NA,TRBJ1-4,TGTGCCAGCAGCTTTGAGGAAAAACTGTTTTTT,CASSFEEKLFF
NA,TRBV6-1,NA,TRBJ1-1,TGTGCCAGCAGTGAAATAACGGACACTGAAGCTTTCTTT,CASSEITDTEAFF
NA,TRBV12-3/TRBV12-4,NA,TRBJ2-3,TGTGCCAGCAGTTTAGCGGGCCCAGATACGCAGTATTTT,CASSLAGPDTQYF
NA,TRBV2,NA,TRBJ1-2,TGTGCCAGCAGTATGGGAGGTTTAACAGTCTATGGCTACACCTTC,CASSMGGLTVYGYTF
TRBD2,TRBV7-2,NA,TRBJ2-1,TGTGCCAGCAGCTTACTAGCGGGACTAAACAATGAGCAGTTCTTC,CASSLLAGLNNEQFF
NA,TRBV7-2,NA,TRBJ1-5,TGTGCCAGCATCAGGGATGGCACTAGCAATCAGCCCCAGCATTTT,CASIRDGTSNQPQHF
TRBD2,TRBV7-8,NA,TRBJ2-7,TGTGCCAGCAGCTTAGGGGGACTAGCGGGAGTCAACGAGCAGTACTTC,CASSLGGLAGVNEQYF
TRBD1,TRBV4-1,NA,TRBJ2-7,TGCGCCAGCAGCCAAGGGACAGGGGACTCCTACGAGCAGTACTTC,CASSQGTGDSYEQYF
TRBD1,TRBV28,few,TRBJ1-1,TGTGCCAGCAGTTTATGGGACAGGGGCTTAGGGACTGAAGCTTTCTTT,CASSLWDRGLGTEAFF
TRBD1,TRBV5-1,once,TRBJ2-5,TGCGCCAGCAGCTTGGCCGGGACAGGGCAAGAGACCCAGTACTTC,CASSLAGTGQETQYF
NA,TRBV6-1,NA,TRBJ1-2,TGTGCCAGCAGTTCCGGAGGGGGCTACACCTTC,CASSSGGGYTF
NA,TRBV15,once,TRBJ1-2,TGTGCCACCAGCAGTATATCAGGCAGGAACTATGGCTACACCTTC,CATSSISGRNYGYTF
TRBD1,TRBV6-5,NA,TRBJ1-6,TGTGCCAGCAGTTACGAGACAGGGAGAACCTCACCCCTCCACTTT,CASSYETGRTSPLHF
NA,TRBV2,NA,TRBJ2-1,TGTGCCAGCGGGGAGGTTCTAGCGTACAATGAGCAGTTCTTC,CASGEVLAYNEQFF
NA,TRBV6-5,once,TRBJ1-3,TGTGCCAGCAGTTATTCGGGAGGTAGTGGAAACACCATATATTTT,CASSYSGGSGNTIYF
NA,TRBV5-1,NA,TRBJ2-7,TGCGCCAGCAGCTTGTCTCAGGGCGTCTCCTACGAGCAGTACTTC,CASSLSQGVSYEQYF
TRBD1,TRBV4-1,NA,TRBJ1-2,TGCGCCAGCAGCCAAGATCCGGACAGGATTTATGGCTACACCTTC,CASSQDPDRIYGYTF
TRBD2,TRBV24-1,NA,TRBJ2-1,TGTGCCACGGGACTAGCGGGAGTCAATGAGCAGTTCTTC,CATGLAGVNEQFF
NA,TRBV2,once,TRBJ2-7,TGTGCCAGCGGTTCCGGGCGGGGCTCGTTGCAGTACTTC,CASGSGRGSLQYF
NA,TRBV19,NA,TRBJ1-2,TGTGCCAGTAGTATACTTTCGGGGGACTATGGCTACACCTTC,CASSILSGDYGYTF
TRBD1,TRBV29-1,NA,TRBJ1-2,TGCAGCGTGGGACAGGGTGACTATGGCTACACCTTC,CSVGQGDYGYTF
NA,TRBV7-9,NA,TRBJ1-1,TGTGCCAGCAGTCTGTCTCAGGGGTGGAACACTGAAGCTTTCTTT,CASSLSQGWNTEAFF
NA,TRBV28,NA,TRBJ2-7,TGTGCCAGCAGTTTCCGGGAAACCTACGAGCAGTACTTC,CASSFRETYEQYF
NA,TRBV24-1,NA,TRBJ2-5,TGTGCCACCAGTGATTCCACGGCGGGGTGGCAAGAGACCCAGTACTTC,CATSDSTAGWQETQYF
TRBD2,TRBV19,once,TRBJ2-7,TGTGCCAGTAGTCTTCGACTAGCGTACGAGCAGTACTTC,CASSLRLAYEQYF
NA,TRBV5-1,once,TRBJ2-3,TGCGCCAGCAGCCTTGGAGGCGATACGCAGTATTTT,CASSLGGDTQYF
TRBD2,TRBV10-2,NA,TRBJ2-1,TGCGCCAGCAGTTCACTAGCGGGAGGTCTAAGCTCCTACAATGAGCAGTTCTTC,CASSSLAGGLSSYNEQFF
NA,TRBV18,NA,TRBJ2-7,TGTGCCAGCTCCCCGCAGGGATCCTCCTACGAGCAGTACTTC,CASSPQGSSYEQYF
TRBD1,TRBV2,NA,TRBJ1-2,TGTGCCAGCAGACCGGGACAGGGGTCTAACTATGGCTACACCTTC,CASRPGQGSNYGYTF
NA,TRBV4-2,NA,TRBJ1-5,TGTGCCAGCAGCCAAGAAGCAGGGGGCAATCAGCCCCAGCATTTT,CASSQEAGGNQPQHF
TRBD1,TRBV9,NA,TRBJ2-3,TGTGCCAGCAGCTTGGGACAGGGATCTAGCACAGATACGCAGTATTTT,CASSLGQGSSTDTQYF
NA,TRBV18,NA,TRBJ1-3,TGTGCCAGCTCACCAAAGGGGTCTGGAAACACCATATATTTT,CASSPKGSGNTIYF
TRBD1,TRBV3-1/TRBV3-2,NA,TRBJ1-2,TGTGCCAGCAGCCGACGAGGACAGGGACTCTATGGCTACACCTTC,CASSRRGQGLYGYTF
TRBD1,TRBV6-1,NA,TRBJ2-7,TGTGCCAGCAGTGAAGAAATGGGACAGTCCTACGAGCAGTACTTC,CASSEEMGQSYEQYF
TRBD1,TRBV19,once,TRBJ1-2,TGTGCCAGCAGGACAGGGAAATATGGCTACACCTTC,CASRTGKYGYTF
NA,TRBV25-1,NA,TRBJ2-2,TGTGCCAGCAGTTTCTCGTCGGCCGGGGAGCTGTTTTTT,CASSFSSAGELFF